The 15 T cell receptor beta chains reported below all come from one sample, sequenced in a study of beta chain features in type 1 diabetes. TCRB transcripts that were expressed got sequenced, as all of the isolated RNA had been reverse transcribed. Clones were sequenced by immunoSEQ multiplex PCR, and TCRdb holds only the in-frame ones, with some missing. The repertoire consists of around 330,000 clones, with approximately 11% occurring once and the leading ten covering 0.015%. The material sequenced was naive CD4+ T cells from blood. These receptors were obtained from a woman aged 30 to 39 in good health.

The V call is TRBV27, the J call TRBJ2-7, with no clear D. This CDR3 is 16 amino acids long. The germline V gene has CDR1 MNHEY and CDR2 SMNVEV (reference sequence). Trimming shortened V by 0 bases and J by 3 bases, and 15 bases separated the two germline ends. This CDR3 is CASSLSYRSRIYEQYF. CDR3 in DNA: TGTGCCAGCAGTTTATCGTATAGGAGCAGAATCTACGAGCAGTACTTC.

The CDR3 region has the DNA TGTGCCAGCAGCTCCAGCCCCGCGGGAGCTTCCTACGAGCAGTACTTC. It yields the protein CASSSSPAGASYEQYF. The rearrangement uses TRBV11-1 and TRBJ2-7, with 7 bases matching TRBD2. This CDR3 region has 16 residues. Germline loops: CDR1 SGHAT, CDR2 FQDESV (reference sequence). With 4 bases clipped from V and 1 base from J, the junction kept 10 bases outside the gene matches.

The chain joins TRBV7-2 to TRBJ2-5; the D is unclear. The CDR3 runs 11 residues. Trimming cost V 2 bases and J 7 bases, with 5 bases left between them. Germline V CDR1 and CDR2: SGHTA, FQGNSA. The chain's CDR3 is CASSLSLTQYF. In nucleotides, the CDR3 is TGTGCCAGCAGCTTAAGCTTGACCCAGTACTTC. Based on the CDR3 plus reference TRBV7-2 and TRBJ2-5, the full variable domain is GAGVSQSPSNKVTEKGKDVELRCDPISGHTALYWYRQSLGQGLEFLIYFQGNSAPDKSGLPSDRFSAERTGGSVSTLTIQRTQQEDSAVYLCASSLSLTQYFGPGTRLLVL.

In the case of this clone: Sequence at one end of the junction differs from germline and may be a read error. V gene TRBV7-7 combines with J gene TRBJ2-5; TRBD1 matches at 10 bases. The CDR3 is 16 amino acids. Germline loops: CDR1 SSHAT, CDR2 FNYEAQ (reference sequence). CDR3: CASSLGTGEGGETQYF. CDR3 nucleotide sequence: TGTGCTAGCAGCTTAGGGACAGGGGAGGGCGGAGAGACCCAGTACTTC. The full variable domain, completed using reference TRBV7-7 and TRBJ2-5, is GAGVSQSPRYKVTKRGQDVTLRCDPISSHATLYWYQQALGQGPEFLTYFNYEAQPDKSGLPSDRFSAERPEGSISTLTIQRTEQRDSAMYRCASSLGTGEGGETQYFGPGTRLLVL.

The chain has TRBV2 and TRBJ1-1; D gene ambiguous. The V gene's germline CDR1 is SNHLY and CDR2 FYNNEI. Trimming removed 7 bases at V and 1 base at J, with 10 bases between. CDR3 length: 13 amino acids. The CDR3 loop is CASKDNSNTEAFF. In DNA, the CDR3 is TGTGCCAGCAAAGACAACTCGAACACTGAAGCTTTCTTT.

This sequence joins TRBV28 and TRBJ2-7, with TRBD1 matching over 7 bases. Germline loops: CDR1 MDHEN, CDR2 SYDVKM. Trimming at V came to 4 bases and at J to 3 bases, leaving 9 bases not matched to a gene. This CDR3 has 15 amino acids. CDR3 bases: TGTGCCAGCAGTTCATCCGGGACAGATAGCTACGAGCAGTACTTC. This sequence encodes CASSSSGTDSYEQYF.

This rearrangement joins TRBV7-2 to TRBJ1-1, with 8 bases that match TRBD1. Germline loops: CDR1 SGHTA, CDR2 FQGNSA. This CDR3 spans 15 amino acids. V lost 5 bases to trimming and J lost 7 bases; unmatched junction nucleotides: 12. This CDR3 is CASSRNGQGVSEAFF. CDR3 in DNA: TGTGCCAGCAGCCGCAACGGACAGGGCGTCAGTGAAGCTTTCTTT.

The sample holds a few counts of this clone. The gene calls are TRBV20-1 and TRBJ2-7; D gene uncertain. Looked up from germline, CDR1 is DFQATT and CDR2 is SNEGSKA (reference sequence). Trimming removed 1 base at V and 5 bases at J, with 3 bases between. The CDR3 contains 10 residues. The DNA of the CDR3 is TGCAGTGCTAGAGTAGACGAGCAGTACTTC. Translating gives CSARVDEQYF.

Only a few counts were recorded for this clone. This chain links TRBV11-2 with TRBJ2-3, with TRBD2 matching 10 bases. V lost 5 bases and J lost 1; bases outside the gene matches: 3. The length of the CDR3 is 15 residues. CDR1 and CDR2 from the germline V gene are SGHAT and FQNNGV. As DNA, the CDR3 is TGTGCCAGCAGCCCGGGGACTAGCGGCACAGATACGCAGTATTTT. As protein: CASSPGTSGTDTQYF.

This sequence joins TRBV5-1 and TRBJ1-5; the match to TRBD1 covers 7 bases. Per the germline V gene, CDR1 is SGHRS and CDR2 is YFSETQ. Germline trimming cut 0 bases from V and 6 bases from J; bases unmatched to any gene: 3. CDR3 length: 14 residues. CDR3 DNA: TGCGCCAGCAGCTTGGTCGCAGGGGGTCAGCCCCAGCATTTT. This encodes CASSLVAGGQPQHF.

The chain is built from TRBV9 and TRBJ2-5; TRBD1 matches at 7 bases. Unmatched junction bases numbered 6, after V lost 0 bases and J lost 4 bases. CDR1 and CDR2 (germline): SGDLS, YYNGEE. The CDR3 is made up of 15 amino acids. The CDR3 is CASSVVTGVRETQYF. DNA of the CDR3: TGTGCCAGCAGCGTAGTAACAGGGGTAAGAGAGACCCAGTACTTC.

This sequence joins TRBV15 and TRBJ2-1; TRBD2 aligns across 11 bases. Germline V gene data show CDR1 as LNHNV and CDR2 as YYDKDF (reference sequence). The CDR3 is made up of 15 amino acids. Trimming took 6 bases from V and 3 from J; bases not matched to a gene: 4. CDR3 protein: CATSRLAGFYNEQFF. CDR3 DNA: TGTGCCACCAGTAGACTAGCGGGATTCTACAATGAGCAGTTCTTC. Using reference TRBV15 and TRBJ2-1 for the parts outside the CDR3, the full variable domain is DAMVIQNPRYQVTQFGKPVTLSCSQTLNHNVMYWYQQKSSQAPKLLFHYYDKDFNNEADTPDNFQSRRPNTSFCFLDIRSPGLGDTAMYLCATSRLAGFYNEQFFGPGTRLTVL.

The genes are TRBV11-1 and TRBJ2-3, with a weak D call TRBD2 (5 bases). The germline V gene has CDR1 SGHAT and CDR2 FQDESV (reference sequence). V lost 3 bases and J 5 bases, leaving 9 bases between the germline ends. This CDR3 has 13 residues. The CDR3 DNA sequence: TGTGCCAGCAGCTTTGGACTTAAAGATACGCAGTATTTT. Translating gives CASSFGLKDTQYF.

The J gene is TRBJ2-7, the V gene TRBV14, with a possible D match to TRBD2 (7 bases). Germline CDR1 and CDR2: SGHDN and FVKESK. The V and J ends lost 4 bases and 8 bases respectively, with 12 bases between them. The CDR3 sequence is 12 residues long. The CDR3 region is CASSRGGAKQYF. The CDR3 nucleotides read TGTGCCAGCAGCCGGGGGGGCGCTAAGCAGTACTTC. Variable domain in full (rest from reference TRBV14 and TRBJ2-7): EAGVTQFPSHSVIEKGQTVTLRCDPISGHDNLYWYRRVMGKEIKFLLHFVKESKQDESGMPNNRFLAERTGGTYSTLKVQPAELEDSGVYFCASSRGGAKQYFGPGTRLTVT.

The J gene is TRBJ1-2, the V gene TRBV2, with 7 bases identical to TRBD1. Germline values: CDR1 SNHLY, CDR2 FYNNEI. The CDR3 consists of 12 residues. The V gene end was trimmed by 7 bases and the J gene end by 8 bases; junction bases not matched to a gene: 7. CDR3 sequence: CASTDRAAGYTF. As DNA, the CDR3 is TGTGCCAGCACAGACAGGGCGGCAGGCTACACCTTC. Looking up the rest from reference TRBV2 and TRBJ1-2 gives the full variable domain: EPEVTQTPSHQVTQMGQEVILRCVPISNHLYFYWYRQILGQKVEFLVSFYNNEISEKSEIFDDQFSVERPDGSNFTLKIRSTKLEDSAMYFCASTDRAAGYTFGSGTRLTVV.